This T cell receptor beta chain was obtained from a study of T cell changes during pregnancy in multiple sclerosis. Unmatched junction bases numbered 2, after V lost 4 bases and J lost 0 bases. Germline V gene data show CDR1 as SQVTM and CDR2 as ANQGSEA. The CDR3 runs to 15 residues. TCRdb's copy holds only in-frame clones and misses some; the assay was immunoSEQ multiplex PCR. The sample contains 74,000 or so clones, just over 90% of which appear only once. The sequenced sample was CD4+ T cells from peripheral blood mononuclear cells, obtained before pregnancy. The source of this sequence is a female donor with multiple sclerosis, enrolled in a pregnancy study. V is TRBV29-1 and J is TRBJ2-2; 10 bases line up with TRBD1. Written as DNA, the CDR3 is TGCAGCGTTGCGGGGACAGGGGCGAACACCGGGGAGCTGTTTTTT. Amino acids: CSVAGTGANTGELFF.